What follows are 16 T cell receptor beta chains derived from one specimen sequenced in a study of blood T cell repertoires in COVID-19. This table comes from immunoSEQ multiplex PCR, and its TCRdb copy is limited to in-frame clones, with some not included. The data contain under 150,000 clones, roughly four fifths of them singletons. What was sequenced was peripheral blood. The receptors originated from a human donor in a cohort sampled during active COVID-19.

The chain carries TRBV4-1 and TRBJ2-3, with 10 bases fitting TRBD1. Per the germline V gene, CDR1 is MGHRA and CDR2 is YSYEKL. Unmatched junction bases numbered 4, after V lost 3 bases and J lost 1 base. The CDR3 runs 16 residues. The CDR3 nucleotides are TGCGCCAGCAGCCAGACCGGGACAGGGGGCACAGATACGCAGTATTTT. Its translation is CASSQTGTGGTDTQYF.

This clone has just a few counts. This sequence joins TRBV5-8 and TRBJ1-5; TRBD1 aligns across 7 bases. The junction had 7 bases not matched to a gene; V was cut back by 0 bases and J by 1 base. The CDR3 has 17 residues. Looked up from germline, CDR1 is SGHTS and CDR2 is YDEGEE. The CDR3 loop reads CASSLVQGRVSNQPQHF. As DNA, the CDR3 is TGTGCCAGCAGCTTGGTACAGGGGAGAGTCAGCAATCAGCCCCAGCATTTT.

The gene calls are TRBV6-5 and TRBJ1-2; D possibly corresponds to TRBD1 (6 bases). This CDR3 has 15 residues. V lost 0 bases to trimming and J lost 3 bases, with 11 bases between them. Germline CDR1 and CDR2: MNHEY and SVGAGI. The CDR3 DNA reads TGTGCCAGCAGTTACTCACCAGGGGCCCACTATGGCTACACCTTC. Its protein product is CASSYSPGAHYGYTF.

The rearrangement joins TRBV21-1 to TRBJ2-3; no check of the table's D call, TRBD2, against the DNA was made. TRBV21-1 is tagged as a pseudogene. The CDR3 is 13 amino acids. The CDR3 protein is CASSPIPGGTQYF. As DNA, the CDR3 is TGTGCCAGCAGCCCCATACCGGGGGGGACGCAGTATTTT.

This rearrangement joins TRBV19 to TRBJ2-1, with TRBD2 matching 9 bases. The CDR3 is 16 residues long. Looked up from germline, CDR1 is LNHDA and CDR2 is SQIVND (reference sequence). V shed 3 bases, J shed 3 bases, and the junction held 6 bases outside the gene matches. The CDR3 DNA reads TGTGCCAGTAGTATTCGGCTAGCGGGGTTCTACAATGAGCAGTTCTTC. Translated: CASSIRLAGFYNEQFF. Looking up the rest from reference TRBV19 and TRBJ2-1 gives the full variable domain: DGGITQSPKYLFRKEGQNVTLSCEQNLNHDAMYWYRQDPGQGLRLIYYSQIVNDFQKGDIAEGYSVSREKKESFPLTVTSAQKNPTAFYLCASSIRLAGFYNEQFFGPGTRLTVL.

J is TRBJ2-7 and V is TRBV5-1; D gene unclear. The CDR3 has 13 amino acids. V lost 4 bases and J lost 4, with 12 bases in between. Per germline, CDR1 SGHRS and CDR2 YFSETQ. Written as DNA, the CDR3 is TGCGCCAGCAGCCTACGGGTCCTTTACGAGCAGTACTTC. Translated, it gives CASSLRVLYEQYF.

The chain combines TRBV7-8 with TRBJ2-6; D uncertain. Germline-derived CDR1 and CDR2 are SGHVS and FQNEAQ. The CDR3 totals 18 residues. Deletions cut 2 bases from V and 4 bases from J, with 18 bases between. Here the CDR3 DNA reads TGTGCCAGCAGCTTATCTGTTTTTATCGGGTACGGGGCCAACGTCCTGACTTTC. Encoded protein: CASSLSVFIGYGANVLTF.

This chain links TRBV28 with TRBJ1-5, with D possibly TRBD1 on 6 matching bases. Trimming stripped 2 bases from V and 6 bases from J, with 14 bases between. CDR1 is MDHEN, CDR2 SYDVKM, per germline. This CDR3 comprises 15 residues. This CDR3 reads CASSLRGAGTQPQHF. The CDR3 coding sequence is TGTGCCAGCAGTTTACGGGGGGCAGGTACTCAGCCCCAGCATTTT.

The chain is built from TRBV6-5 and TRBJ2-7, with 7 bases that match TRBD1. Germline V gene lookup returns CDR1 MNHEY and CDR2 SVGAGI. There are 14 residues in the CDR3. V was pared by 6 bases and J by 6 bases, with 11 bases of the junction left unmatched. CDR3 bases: TGTGCCAGCAGAGCCCCAGGGACAGCGGCCGAGCAGTACTTC. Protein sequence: CASRAPGTAAEQYF.

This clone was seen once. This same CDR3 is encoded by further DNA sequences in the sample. The CDR3 is CASSLDLNTEAFF. DNA for the CDR3: TGCGCCAGCAGCTTGGACTTGAACACTGAAGCTTTCTTT. The rearrangement uses TRBV5-1 and TRBJ1-1; no definite D call. Germline assignment: CDR1 SGHRS and CDR2 YFSETQ. V shed 0 bases and J shed 0 bases, with 3 bases lying between them. The CDR3 contains 13 residues. The whole variable domain, filled in from reference TRBV5-1 and TRBJ1-1, reads KAGVTQTPRYLIKTRGQQVTLSCSPISGHRSVSWYQQTPGQGLQFLFEYFSETQRNKGNFPGRFSGRQFSNSRSEMNVSTLELGDSALYLCASSLDLNTEAFFGQGTRLTVV.

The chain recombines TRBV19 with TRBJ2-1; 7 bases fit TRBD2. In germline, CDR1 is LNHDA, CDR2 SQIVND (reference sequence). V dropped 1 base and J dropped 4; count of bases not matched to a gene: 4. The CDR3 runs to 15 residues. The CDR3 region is CASSIVGTTYNEQFF. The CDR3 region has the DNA TGTGCCAGTAGTATAGTTGGGACTACATACAATGAGCAGTTCTTC.

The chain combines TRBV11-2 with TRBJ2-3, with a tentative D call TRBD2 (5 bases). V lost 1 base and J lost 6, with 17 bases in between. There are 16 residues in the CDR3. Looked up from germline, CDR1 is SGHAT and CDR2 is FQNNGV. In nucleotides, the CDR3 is TGTGCCAGCAGCTTAGGGGTTGGCCCGGGATTGGATACGCAGTATTTT. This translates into CASSLGVGPGLDTQYF.

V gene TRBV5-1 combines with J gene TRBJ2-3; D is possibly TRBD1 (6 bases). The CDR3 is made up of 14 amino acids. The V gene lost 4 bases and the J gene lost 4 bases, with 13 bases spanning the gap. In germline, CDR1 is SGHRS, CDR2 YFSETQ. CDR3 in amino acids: CASSPLGAPDTQYF. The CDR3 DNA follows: TGCGCCAGCAGCCCCCTGGGGGCACCAGATACGCAGTATTTT.

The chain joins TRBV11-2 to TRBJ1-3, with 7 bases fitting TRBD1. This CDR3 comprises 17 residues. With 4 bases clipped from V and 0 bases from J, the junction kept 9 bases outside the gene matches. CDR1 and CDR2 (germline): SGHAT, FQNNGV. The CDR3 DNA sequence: TGTGCCAGCAGCTCACCACAGGGGCCGAGCTCTGGAAACACCATATATTTT. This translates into CASSSPQGPSSGNTIYF.

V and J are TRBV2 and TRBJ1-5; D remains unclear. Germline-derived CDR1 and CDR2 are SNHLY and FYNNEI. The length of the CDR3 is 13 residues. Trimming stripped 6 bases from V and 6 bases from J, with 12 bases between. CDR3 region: CASRQVTSQPQHF. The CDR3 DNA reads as TGTGCCAGCAGGCAGGTAACGAGTCAGCCCCAGCATTTT.

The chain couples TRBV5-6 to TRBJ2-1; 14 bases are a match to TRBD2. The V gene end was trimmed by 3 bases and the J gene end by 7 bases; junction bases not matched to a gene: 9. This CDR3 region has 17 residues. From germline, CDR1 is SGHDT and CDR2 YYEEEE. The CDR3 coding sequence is TGTGCCAGCAGCTCACGACTAGCGGGGGGGCCAGATAATGAGCAGTTCTTC. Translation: CASSSRLAGGPDNEQFF.